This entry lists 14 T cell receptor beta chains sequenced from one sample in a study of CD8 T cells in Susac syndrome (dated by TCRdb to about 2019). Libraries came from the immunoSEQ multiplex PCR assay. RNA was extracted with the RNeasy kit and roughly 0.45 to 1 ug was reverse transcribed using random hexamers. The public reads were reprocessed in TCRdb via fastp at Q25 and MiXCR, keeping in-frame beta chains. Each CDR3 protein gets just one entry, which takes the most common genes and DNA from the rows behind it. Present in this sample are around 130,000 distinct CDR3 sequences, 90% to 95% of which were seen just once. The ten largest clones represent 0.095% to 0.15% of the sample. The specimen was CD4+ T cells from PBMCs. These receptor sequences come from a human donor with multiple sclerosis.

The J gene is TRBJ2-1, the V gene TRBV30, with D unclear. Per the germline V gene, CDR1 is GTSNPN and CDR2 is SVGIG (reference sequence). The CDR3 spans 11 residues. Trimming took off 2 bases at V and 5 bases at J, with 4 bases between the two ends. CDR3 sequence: CAWSTNNEQFF. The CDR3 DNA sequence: TGTGCCTGGAGTACCAACAATGAGCAGTTCTTC. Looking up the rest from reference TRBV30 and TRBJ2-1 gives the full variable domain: SQTIHQWPATLVQPVGSPLSLECTVEGTSNPNLYWYRQAAGRGLQLLFYSVGIGQISSEVPQNLSASRPQDRQFILSSKKLLLSDSGFYLCAWSTNNEQFFGPGTRLTVL.

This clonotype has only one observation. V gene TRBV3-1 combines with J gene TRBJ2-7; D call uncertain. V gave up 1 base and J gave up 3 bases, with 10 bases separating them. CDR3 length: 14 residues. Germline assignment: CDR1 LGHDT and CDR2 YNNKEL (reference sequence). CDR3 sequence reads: CASSQGINGYEQYF. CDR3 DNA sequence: TGTGCCAGCAGCCAAGGAATCAATGGCTACGAGCAGTACTTC.

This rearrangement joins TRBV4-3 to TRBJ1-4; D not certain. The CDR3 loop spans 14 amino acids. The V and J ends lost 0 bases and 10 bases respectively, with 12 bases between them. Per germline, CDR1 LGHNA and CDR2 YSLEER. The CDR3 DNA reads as TGCGCCAGCAGCCAAGATCGCCTCATGAGAAAACTGTTTTTT. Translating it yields CASSQDRLMRKLFF.

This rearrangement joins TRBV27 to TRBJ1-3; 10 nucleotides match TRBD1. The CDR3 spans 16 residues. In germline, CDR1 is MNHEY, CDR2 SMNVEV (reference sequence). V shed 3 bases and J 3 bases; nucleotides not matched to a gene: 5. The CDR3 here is CASSFSGTGVGNTIYF. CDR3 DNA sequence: TGTGCCAGCAGTTTCTCCGGGACAGGGGTTGGAAACACCATATATTTT.

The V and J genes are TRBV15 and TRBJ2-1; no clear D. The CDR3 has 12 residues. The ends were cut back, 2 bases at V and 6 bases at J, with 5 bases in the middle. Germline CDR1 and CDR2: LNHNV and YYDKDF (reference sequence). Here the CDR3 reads CATSRPFNEQFF. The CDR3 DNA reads TGTGCCACCAGCAGACCGTTCAATGAGCAGTTCTTC.

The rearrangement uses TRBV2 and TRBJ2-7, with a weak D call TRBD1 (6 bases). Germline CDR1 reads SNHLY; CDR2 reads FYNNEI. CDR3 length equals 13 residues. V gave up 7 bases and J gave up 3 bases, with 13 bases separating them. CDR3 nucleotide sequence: TGTGCCAGCATGACAGGTGGAAGCTACGAGCAGTACTTC. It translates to CASMTGGSYEQYF.

The CDR3 sequence: CSAGGNVRDRGKNIQYF. Written as DNA, the CDR3 is TGCAGTGCTGGGGGGAATGTCCGGGACAGAGGAAAAAACATTCAGTACTTC. The V gene is TRBV20-1, the J gene TRBJ2-4; perhaps TRBD1 as D (7 bases). Per germline, CDR1 DFQATT and CDR2 SNEGSKA (reference sequence). V lost 5 bases to trimming and J lost 4 bases, with 24 bases between them. The CDR3 runs 17 residues.

The CDR3 protein is CASRGQRTQYF. The DNA of the CDR3 is TGTGCCAGCAGGGGACAAAGGACCCAGTACTTC. The chain uses TRBV6-2 or TRBV6-3 and TRBJ2-5; weak D call: TRBD1 (6 bases). The CDR3 has 11 residues. Trimming stripped 6 bases from V and 7 bases from J, with 9 bases between. The germline V gene encodes CDR1 MNHEY and CDR2 SVGEGT.

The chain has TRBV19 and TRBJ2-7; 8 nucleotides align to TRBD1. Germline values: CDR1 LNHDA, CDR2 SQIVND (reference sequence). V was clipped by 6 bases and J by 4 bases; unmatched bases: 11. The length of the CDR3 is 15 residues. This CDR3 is CASSDRGRRAYEQYF. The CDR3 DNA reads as TGTGCCAGTAGCGACAGGGGAAGAAGGGCGTACGAGCAGTACTTC.

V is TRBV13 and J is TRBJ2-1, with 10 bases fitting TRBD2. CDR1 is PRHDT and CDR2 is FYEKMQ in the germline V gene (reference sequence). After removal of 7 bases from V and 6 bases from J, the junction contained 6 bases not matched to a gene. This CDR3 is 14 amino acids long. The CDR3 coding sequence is TGTGCCAGCAAGTCTAGCGGGAGCGCCAATGAGCAGTTCTTC. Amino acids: CASKSSGSANEQFF.

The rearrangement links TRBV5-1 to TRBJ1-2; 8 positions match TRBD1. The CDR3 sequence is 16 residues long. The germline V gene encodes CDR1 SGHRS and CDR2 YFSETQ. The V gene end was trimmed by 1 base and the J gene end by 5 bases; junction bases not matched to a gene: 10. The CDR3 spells CASSLTPDRVGYGYTF. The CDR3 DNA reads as TGCGCCAGCAGCTTGACCCCGGACAGGGTAGGATATGGCTACACCTTC. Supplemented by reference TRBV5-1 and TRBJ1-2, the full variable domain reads KAGVTQTPRYLIKTRGQQVTLSCSPISGHRSVSWYQQTPGQGLQFLFEYFSETQRNKGNFPGRFSGRQFSNSRSEMNVSTLELGDSALYLCASSLTPDRVGYGYTFGSGTRLTVV.

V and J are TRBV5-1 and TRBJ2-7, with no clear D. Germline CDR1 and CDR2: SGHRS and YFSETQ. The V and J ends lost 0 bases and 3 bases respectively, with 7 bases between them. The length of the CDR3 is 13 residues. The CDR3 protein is CASSLGRDYEQYF. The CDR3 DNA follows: TGCGCCAGCAGCTTGGGAAGGGACTACGAGCAGTACTTC.

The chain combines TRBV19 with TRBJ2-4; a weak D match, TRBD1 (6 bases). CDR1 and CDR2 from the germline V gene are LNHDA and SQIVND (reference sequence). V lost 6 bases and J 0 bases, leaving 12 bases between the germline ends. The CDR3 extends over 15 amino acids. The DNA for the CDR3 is TGTGCCAGTAGAACAGGGAGACTAGCCAAAAACATTCAGTACTTC. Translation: CASRTGRLAKNIQYF.

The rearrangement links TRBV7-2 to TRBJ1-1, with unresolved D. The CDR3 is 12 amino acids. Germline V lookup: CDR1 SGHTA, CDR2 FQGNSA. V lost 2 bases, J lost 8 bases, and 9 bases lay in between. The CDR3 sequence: CASSLRAREAFF. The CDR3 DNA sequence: TGTGCCAGCAGCTTACGCGCTAGAGAAGCTTTCTTT.